A single sample gave rise to the 20 T cell receptor beta chains below, sequenced in a study of T cell changes during pregnancy in multiple sclerosis. Data came from immunoSEQ multiplex PCR; TCRdb stores just in-frame clones and leaves some out. The sample comprises roughly 69,000 clones, just over 90% of which are singletons, and 1.4% to 1.5% rests with the top ten. The sample was peripheral blood, taken in the second trimester of pregnancy. These receptors were taken from a female donor with multiple sclerosis, enrolled in a pregnancy study.

Concerning this clone itself: In the same sample, other DNA sequences code for this CDR3. J is TRBJ1-1 and V is TRBV18; 7 bases fit TRBD1. The CDR3 totals 13 residues. CDR1 is KGHSH and CDR2 is LQKENI in the germline V gene. V shed 4 bases and J 2 bases; nucleotides not matched to a gene: 1. The CDR3 nucleotides are TGTGCCAGCTCACGGACAGGTAACACTGAAGCTTTCTTT. It yields the protein CASSRTGNTEAFF.

This rearrangement joins TRBV30 to TRBJ1-5; 9 nucleotides align to TRBD1. Germline trimming cut 5 bases from V and 5 bases from J; bases unmatched to any gene: 4. CDR1 and CDR2 (germline): GTSNPN, SVGIG (reference sequence). The CDR3 has 13 amino acids. CDR3 bases: TGTGCCTGGGGGAGACAGGGGGATCAGCCCCAGCATTTT. Protein: CAWGRQGDQPQHF.

The V gene is TRBV27, the J gene TRBJ2-3, with 9 bases identical to TRBD2. V was pared by 6 bases and J by 1 base, with 8 bases of the junction left unmatched. Germline V lookup: CDR1 MNHEY, CDR2 SMNVEV (reference sequence). The CDR3 is 16 amino acids. This chain's CDR3 is CASRGRLAVGTDTQYF. In nucleotides, the CDR3 is TGTGCCAGCAGGGGTAGACTAGCGGTTGGCACAGATACGCAGTATTTT.

V and J are TRBV29-1 and TRBJ1-1; 7 nucleotides match TRBD1. The ends lost 6 bases at V and 0 bases at J; junction bases unmatched: 7. Germline assignment: CDR1 SQVTM and CDR2 ANQGSEA. The CDR3 is 14 residues long. CDR3 sequence reads: CSVGGQKLNTEAFF. CDR3 in DNA: TGCAGCGTGGGGGGACAGAAACTGAACACTGAAGCTTTCTTT.

The V and J genes are TRBV19 and TRBJ2-1; 9 nucleotides line up with TRBD1. There are 14 residues in the CDR3. The ends lost 2 bases at V and 5 bases at J; junction bases unmatched: 1. Germline V gene data show CDR1 as LNHDA and CDR2 as SQIVND (reference sequence). The CDR3 bases are TGTGCCAGTAGTATAAGGGACAGGGACAATGAGCAGTTCTTC. As protein: CASSIRDRDNEQFF.

The CDR3 sequence is CASSESWQNKYF. CDR3 coding DNA: TGTGCCAGCAGTGAATCGTGGCAAAACAAGTACTTC. The chain joins TRBV25-1 to TRBJ2-7, with D unresolved. The germline gives CDR1 MGHDK, CDR2 SYGVNS. This CDR3 comprises 12 residues. V lost 1 base, J lost 11 bases, and 12 bases lay in between.

There are a few counts of this clone. The chain has TRBV30 and TRBJ1-5; 7 bases match TRBD1. The CDR3 runs to 13 residues. V lost 5 bases and J lost 5; bases outside the gene matches: 6. The germline V gene encodes CDR1 GTSNPN and CDR2 SVGIG (reference sequence). CDR3 amino acids: CAWGRGDDQPQHF. The CDR3 DNA sequence: TGTGCCTGGGGCAGGGGGGATGATCAGCCCCAGCATTTT. Full variable domain (missing parts from reference TRBV30 and TRBJ1-5): SQTIHQWPATLVQPVGSPLSLECTVEGTSNPNLYWYRQAAGRGLQLLFYSVGIGQISSEVPQNLSASRPQDRQFILSSKKLLLSDSGFYLCAWGRGDDQPQHFGDGTRLSIL.

The chain joins TRBV6-1 to TRBJ2-2; D might be TRBD1 (5 bases). Looked up from germline, CDR1 is MNHNS and CDR2 is SASEGT. This CDR3 has 14 amino acids. V lost 3 bases and J 3 bases, leaving 8 bases between the germline ends. The CDR3 DNA follows: TGTGCCAGCAGTGACAGGGCCGACACCGGGGAGCTGTTTTTT. This sequence encodes CASSDRADTGELFF.

CDR3 sequence reads: CASSLAGNTEAFF. CDR3 DNA: TGCGCCAGCAGCTTGGCCGGTAACACTGAAGCTTTCTTT. V gene TRBV5-1 combines with J gene TRBJ1-1; D is ambiguous. Germline CDR1 reads SGHRS; CDR2 reads YFSETQ. CDR3 length equals 13 residues. The V end lost 0 bases, the J end lost 2 bases, and 5 bases lay between the germline ends.

The rearrangement links TRBV6-5 to TRBJ1-2; TRBD1 is a possible D gene (6 bases). Trimming left V 6 bases short and J 2 bases short, with 16 bases between. The germline CDR1 and CDR2 sequences are MNHEY and SVGAGI. The length of the CDR3 is 15 residues. The chain's CDR3 is CASSGKAGANYGYTF. DNA of the CDR3: TGTGCCAGCAGCGGGAAAGCAGGGGCCAACTATGGCTACACCTTC.

The V gene is TRBV7-9, the J gene TRBJ1-1; the match to TRBD1 covers 7 bases. The CDR3 consists of 18 residues. V gave up 5 bases and J gave up 4 bases; unmatched junction bases: 19. Germline V CDR1 and CDR2: SEHNR, FQNEAQ (reference sequence). CDR3 sequence (DNA): TGTGCCAGCAGCCCCATCAAGGGCGACAGGGAGGAGATCACTGAAGCTTTCTTT. Translated, it gives CASSPIKGDREEITEAFF.

The V and J genes are TRBV2 and TRBJ2-7; 7 bases are shared with TRBD1. V dropped 4 bases and J dropped 0; count of bases not matched to a gene: 9. CDR1 and CDR2 (germline): SNHLY, FYNNEI. This CDR3 is built from 16 residues. CDR3 in amino acids: CASSVQGELLSYEQYF. The CDR3 nucleotides are TGTGCCAGCAGTGTGCAGGGGGAACTTCTCTCCTACGAGCAGTACTTC. The variable domain in full, completed from reference TRBV2 and TRBJ2-7, reads EPEVTQTPSHQVTQMGQEVILRCVPISNHLYFYWYRQILGQKVEFLVSFYNNEISEKSEIFDDQFSVERPDGSNFTLKIRSTKLEDSAMYFCASSVQGELLSYEQYFGPGTRLTVT.

The rearrangement joins TRBV6-1 to TRBJ1-4, with a tentative D call TRBD1 (5 bases). Germline loops: CDR1 MNHNS, CDR2 SASEGT. Trimming took 4 bases from V and 1 from J, leaving 16 bases between them. This CDR3 contains 17 residues. The CDR3 nucleotides read TGTGCCAGCAGTGGGGACCCCCGGGGGTTAACTAATGAAAAACTGTTTTTT. It specifies CASSGDPRGLTNEKLFF.

The genes are TRBV19 and TRBJ1-4, with D uncertain. V lost 4 bases, J lost 8 bases, and 17 bases lay in between. CDR1 is LNHDA, CDR2 SQIVND, per germline (reference sequence). The CDR3 is 15 residues long. The DNA of the CDR3 is TGTGCCAGTAGTAGAGGACGCCGGGGAGACGAAAAACTGTTTTTT. Translation gives CASSRGRRGDEKLFF. Filled out from reference TRBV19 and TRBJ1-4, the complete variable domain reads DGGITQSPKYLFRKEGQNVTLSCEQNLNHDAMYWYRQDPGQGLRLIYYSQIVNDFQKGDIAEGYSVSREKKESFPLTVTSAQKNPTAFYLCASSRGRRGDEKLFFGSGTQLSVL.

The V gene is TRBV9, the J gene TRBJ2-3; 7 bases line up with TRBD2. From germline, CDR1 is SGDLS and CDR2 YYNGEE. With V trimmed by 1 base and J by 2 bases, 10 bases remained unmatched. There are 17 residues in the CDR3. The CDR3 region has the DNA TGTGCCAGCAGCGTAAATCCCAGCGGGACGCCCACAGATACGCAGTATTTT. This translates into CASSVNPSGTPTDTQYF.

The gene calls are TRBV20-1 and TRBJ1-2, with D uncertain. The V gene's germline CDR1 is DFQATT and CDR2 SNEGSKA (reference sequence). V was trimmed by 7 bases and J by 12 bases, leaving 9 bases between them. The CDR3 spans 8 residues. CDR3 amino acids: CSGERNTF. CDR3 sequence (DNA): TGCAGTGGGGAGAGGAACACCTTC.

V usage is TRBV27 and J usage is TRBJ2-7; 11 bases are shared with TRBD2. Per the germline V gene, CDR1 is MNHEY and CDR2 is SMNVEV (reference sequence). Trimming cost V 5 bases and J 4 bases; bases outside gene matches: 4. The CDR3 is made up of 14 amino acids. CDR3 sequence reads: CASSTGTSGYEQYF. In DNA form, the CDR3 reads TGTGCCAGCAGTACCGGGACTAGCGGTTACGAGCAGTACTTC.

V is TRBV5-1 and J is TRBJ2-3; D might be TRBD1 (6 bases). Germline values: CDR1 SGHRS, CDR2 YFSETQ. The CDR3 is made up of 15 amino acids. V was shortened by 7 bases and J by 3 bases, with 18 bases between the two germline ends. CDR3 sequence: CASHTTGSGTDTQYF. CDR3 in DNA: TGCGCCAGCCACACCACAGGGTCGGGAACAGATACGCAGTATTTT.

The chain carries TRBV27 and TRBJ1-2; unclear D gene. Germline loops: CDR1 MNHEY, CDR2 SMNVEV (reference sequence). The CDR3 is made up of 15 amino acids. The ends were cut back, 6 bases at V and 7 bases at J, with 21 bases in the middle. The CDR3 DNA sequence: TGTGCCAGCAGCCCCTCTGGGGTGTTGGGGAGTGGCTACACCTTC. Amino acid sequence: CASSPSGVLGSGYTF.

This chain joins TRBV2 and TRBJ2-3; the match to TRBD2 covers 13 bases. The CDR3 runs 16 residues. Trimming cost V 4 bases and J 2 bases; bases outside gene matches: 3. Germline values: CDR1 SNHLY, CDR2 FYNNEI. CDR3 DNA: TGTGCCAGCAGTGGGACTAGCGGGGGTGCCACAGATACGCAGTATTTT. This translates into CASSGTSGGATDTQYF.